This T cell receptor beta chain comes out of a study of monozygotic twins with inflammatory bowel disease. Findings of the study overall: It was in IBD patients that TCRbeta diversity (inverse Simpson) was lower than in healthy co-twins. Fewer shared clonotypes with others were found in IBD patients than in healthy twins, especially with disease activity.

As to this clonotype: What it binds is unknown.

This CDR3 region has 15 residues. Per the germline V gene, CDR1 is SGHTA and CDR2 is FQGNSA. UMIs with a 6-nucleotide sample barcode were added by template switching. Two nested PCRs, run for around 15 and 9 cycles, were applied to TCRalpha and TCRbeta cDNA. TCRdb reprocessed the 5' RACE reads; each CDR3 protein has one entry and no DNA is given. The sample shows about 350,000 distinct CDR3 sequences, and roughly 2% sits with its ten largest clones. Sequencing was done on a sample of blood. The chain has TRBV7-2 and TRBJ2-4; TCRdb names TRBD1, which stays unverified in the absence of DNA. This clonotype was obtained from a human donor with ulcerative colitis or Crohn's disease, or a healthy co-twin of an affected twin (not recorded which). The CDR3 reads CASSTRDMAKNIQYF.